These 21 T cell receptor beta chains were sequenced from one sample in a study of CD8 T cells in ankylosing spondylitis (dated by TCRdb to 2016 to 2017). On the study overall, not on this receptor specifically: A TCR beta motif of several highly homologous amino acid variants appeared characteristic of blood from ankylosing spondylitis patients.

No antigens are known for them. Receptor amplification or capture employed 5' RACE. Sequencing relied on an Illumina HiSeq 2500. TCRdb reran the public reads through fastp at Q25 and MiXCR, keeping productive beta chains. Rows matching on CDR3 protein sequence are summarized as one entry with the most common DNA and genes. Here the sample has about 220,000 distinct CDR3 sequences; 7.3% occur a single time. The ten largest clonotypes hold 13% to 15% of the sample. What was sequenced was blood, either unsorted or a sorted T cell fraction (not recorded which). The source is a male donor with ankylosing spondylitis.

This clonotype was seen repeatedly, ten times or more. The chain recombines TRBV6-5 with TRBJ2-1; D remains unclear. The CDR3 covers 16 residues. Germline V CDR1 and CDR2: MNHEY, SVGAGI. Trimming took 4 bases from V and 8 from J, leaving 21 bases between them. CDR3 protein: CASSFLGSRFNDEQFF. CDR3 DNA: TGTGCCAGCAGTTTCCTAGGAAGTAGATTTAACGATGAGCAGTTCTTC.

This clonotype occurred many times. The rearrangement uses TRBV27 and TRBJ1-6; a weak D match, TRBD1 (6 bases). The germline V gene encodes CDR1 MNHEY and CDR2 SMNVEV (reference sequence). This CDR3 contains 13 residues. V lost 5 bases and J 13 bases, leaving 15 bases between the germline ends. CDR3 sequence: CASSPGTRSPLHF. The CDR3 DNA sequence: TGTGCCAGCAGTCCTGGGACAAGGAGTCCCCTCCACTTT.

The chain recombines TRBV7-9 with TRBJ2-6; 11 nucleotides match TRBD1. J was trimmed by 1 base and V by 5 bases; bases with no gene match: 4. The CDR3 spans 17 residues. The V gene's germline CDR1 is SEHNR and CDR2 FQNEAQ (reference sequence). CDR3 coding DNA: TGTGCCAGCAGCCCCGGACAGGGGGCGTCTGGGGCCAACGTCCTGACTTTC. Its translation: CASSPGQGASGANVLTF.

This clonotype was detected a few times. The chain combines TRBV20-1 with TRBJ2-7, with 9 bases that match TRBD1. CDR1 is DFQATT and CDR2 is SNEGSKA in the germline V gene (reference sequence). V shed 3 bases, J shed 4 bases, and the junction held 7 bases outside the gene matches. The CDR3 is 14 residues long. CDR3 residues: CSARPGQGSYEQYF. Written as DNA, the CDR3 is TGCAGTGCTAGGCCGGGACAGGGTTCTTACGAGCAGTACTTC.

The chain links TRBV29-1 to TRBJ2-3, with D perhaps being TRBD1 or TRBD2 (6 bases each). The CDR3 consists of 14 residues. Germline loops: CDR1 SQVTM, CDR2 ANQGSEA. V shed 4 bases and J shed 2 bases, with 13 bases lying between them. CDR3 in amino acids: CSVVGGQLTDTQYF. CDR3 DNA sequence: TGCAGCGTTGTGGGAGGACAGCTCACAGATACGCAGTATTTT.

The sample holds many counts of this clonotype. The DNA of the CDR3 is TGTGCCAGCAGCTTAGTCTCGGGCTACACCTTC. Its protein product is CASSLVSGYTF. The V and J genes are TRBV11-2 and TRBJ1-2; D uncertain. Germline values: CDR1 SGHAT, CDR2 FQNNGV. With 1 base removed from V and 8 bases from J, the gap between germline ends came to 5 bases. The CDR3 extends over 11 amino acids.

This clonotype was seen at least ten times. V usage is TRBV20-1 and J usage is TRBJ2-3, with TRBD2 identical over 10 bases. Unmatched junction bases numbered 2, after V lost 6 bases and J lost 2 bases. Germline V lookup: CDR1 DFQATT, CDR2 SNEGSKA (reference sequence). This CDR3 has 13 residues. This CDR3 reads CSATSGATDTQYF. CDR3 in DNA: TGCAGTGCAACTAGCGGGGCCACAGATACGCAGTATTTT.

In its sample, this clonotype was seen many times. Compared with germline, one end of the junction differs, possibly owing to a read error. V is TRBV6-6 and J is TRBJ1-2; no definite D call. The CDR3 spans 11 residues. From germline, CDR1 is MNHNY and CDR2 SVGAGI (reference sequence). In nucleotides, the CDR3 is TGTGCCAGCAGATGGGCCCTCCTTCTTCTCTTC. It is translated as CASRWALLLLF.

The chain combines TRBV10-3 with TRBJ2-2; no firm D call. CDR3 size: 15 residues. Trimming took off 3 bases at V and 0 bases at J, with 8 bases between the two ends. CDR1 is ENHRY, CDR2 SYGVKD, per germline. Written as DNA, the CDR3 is TGTGCCATCAGTGATAGGGTAGCGAACACCGGGGAGCTGTTTTTT. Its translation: CAISDRVANTGELFF.

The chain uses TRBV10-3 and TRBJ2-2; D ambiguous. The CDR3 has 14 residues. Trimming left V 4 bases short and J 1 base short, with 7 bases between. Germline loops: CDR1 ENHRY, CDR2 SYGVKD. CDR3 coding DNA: TGTGCCATCAGTGCCCATAGGAACACCGGGGAGCTGTTTTTT. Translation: CAISAHRNTGELFF.

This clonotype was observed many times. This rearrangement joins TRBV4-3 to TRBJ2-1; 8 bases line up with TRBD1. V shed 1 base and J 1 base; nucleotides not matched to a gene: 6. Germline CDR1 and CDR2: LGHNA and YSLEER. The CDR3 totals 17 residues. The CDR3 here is CASSQAIGDRSYNEQFF. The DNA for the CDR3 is TGCGCCAGCAGCCAAGCGATCGGGGACAGGTCCTACAATGAGCAGTTCTTC.

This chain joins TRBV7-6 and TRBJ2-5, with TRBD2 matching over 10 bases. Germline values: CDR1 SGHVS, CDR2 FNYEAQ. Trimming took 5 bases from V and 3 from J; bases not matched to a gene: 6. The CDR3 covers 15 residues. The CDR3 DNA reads TGTGCCAGCAGCCGATCTCTAGCGGGAGAAGAGACCCAGTACTTC. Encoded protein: CASSRSLAGEETQYF.

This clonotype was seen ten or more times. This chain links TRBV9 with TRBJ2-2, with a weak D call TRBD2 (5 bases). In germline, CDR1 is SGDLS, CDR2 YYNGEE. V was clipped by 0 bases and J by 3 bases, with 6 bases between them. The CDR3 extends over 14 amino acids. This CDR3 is CASSVAGYTGELFF. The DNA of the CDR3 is TGTGCCAGCAGCGTAGCGGGGTACACCGGGGAGCTGTTTTTT.

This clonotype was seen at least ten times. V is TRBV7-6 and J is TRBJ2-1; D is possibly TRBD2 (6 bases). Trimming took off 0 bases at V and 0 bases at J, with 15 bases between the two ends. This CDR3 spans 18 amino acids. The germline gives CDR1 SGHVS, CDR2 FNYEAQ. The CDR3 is CASSLAGGGISSYNEQFF. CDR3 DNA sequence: TGTGCCAGCAGCTTAGCGGGTGGAGGGATAAGCTCCTACAATGAGCAGTTCTTC.

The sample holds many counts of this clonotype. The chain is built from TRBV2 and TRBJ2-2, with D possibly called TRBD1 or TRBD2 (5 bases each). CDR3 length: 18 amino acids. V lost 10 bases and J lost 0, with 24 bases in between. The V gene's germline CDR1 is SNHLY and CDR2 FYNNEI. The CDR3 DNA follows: TGTGCCACTCAAGAGCGCAGGGAGATACGAACGAACACCGGGGAGCTGTTTTTT. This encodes CATQERREIRTNTGELFF.

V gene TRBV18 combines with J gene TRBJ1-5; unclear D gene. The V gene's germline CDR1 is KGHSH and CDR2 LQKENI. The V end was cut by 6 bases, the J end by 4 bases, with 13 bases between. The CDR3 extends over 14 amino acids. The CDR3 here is CASSDNGGNQPQHF. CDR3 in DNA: TGTGCCAGCTCGGATAACGGTGGAAATCAGCCCCAGCATTTT.

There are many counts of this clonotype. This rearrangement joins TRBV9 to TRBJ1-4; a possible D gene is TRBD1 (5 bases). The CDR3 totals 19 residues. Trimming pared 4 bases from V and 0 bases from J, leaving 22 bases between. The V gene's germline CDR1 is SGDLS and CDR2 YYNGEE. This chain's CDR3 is CASSPSIVFQGATNEKLFF. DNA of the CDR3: TGTGCCAGCAGCCCTTCAATTGTTTTTCAGGGAGCAACTAATGAAAAACTGTTTTTT. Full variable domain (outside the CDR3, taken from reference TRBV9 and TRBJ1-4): DSGVTQTPKHLITATGQRVTLRCSPRSGDLSVYWYQQSLDQGLQFLIQYYNGEERAKGNILERFSAQQFPDLHSELNLSSLELGDSALYFCASSPSIVFQGATNEKLFFGSGTQLSVL.

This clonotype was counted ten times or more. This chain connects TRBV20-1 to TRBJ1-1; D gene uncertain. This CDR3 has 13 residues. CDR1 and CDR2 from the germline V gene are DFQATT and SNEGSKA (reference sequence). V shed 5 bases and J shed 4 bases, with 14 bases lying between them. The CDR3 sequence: CSASDLASTEAFF. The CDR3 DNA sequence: TGCAGTGCTTCGGACCTCGCTAGCACTGAAGCTTTCTTT.

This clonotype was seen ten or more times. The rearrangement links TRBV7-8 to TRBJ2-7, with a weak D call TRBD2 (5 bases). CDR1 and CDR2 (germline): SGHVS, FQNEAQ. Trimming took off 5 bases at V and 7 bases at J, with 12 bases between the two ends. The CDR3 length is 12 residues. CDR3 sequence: CASSSRSGEQYF. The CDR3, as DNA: TGTGCCAGCAGCAGTCGGAGCGGAGAGCAGTACTTC.

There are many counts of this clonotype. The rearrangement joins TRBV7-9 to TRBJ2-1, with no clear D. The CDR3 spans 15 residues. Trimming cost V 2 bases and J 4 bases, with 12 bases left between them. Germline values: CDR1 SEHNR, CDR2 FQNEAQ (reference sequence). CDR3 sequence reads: CASSLPGRGYNEQFF. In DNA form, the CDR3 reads TGTGCCAGCAGCTTACCAGGTAGAGGATACAATGAGCAGTTCTTC.

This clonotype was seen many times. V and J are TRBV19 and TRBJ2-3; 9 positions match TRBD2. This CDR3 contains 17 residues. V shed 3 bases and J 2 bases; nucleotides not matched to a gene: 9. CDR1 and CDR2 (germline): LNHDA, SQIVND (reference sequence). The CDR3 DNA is TGTGCCAGTAGTATGACCTTAGCGGGAGAGTTCACAGATACGCAGTATTTT. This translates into CASSMTLAGEFTDTQYF. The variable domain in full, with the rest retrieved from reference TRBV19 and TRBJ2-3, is DGGITQSPKYLFRKEGQNVTLSCEQNLNHDAMYWYRQDPGQGLRLIYYSQIVNDFQKGDIAEGYSVSREKKESFPLTVTSAQKNPTAFYLCASSMTLAGEFTDTQYFGPGTRLTVL.